Listed here is a single T cell receptor (beta chain). The antigen is unknown. This CDR3 comprises 18 residues. Germline CDR1 and CDR2: SGHVS and FQNEAQ. Trimming left V 1 base short and J 0 bases short, with 15 bases between. The data originate from a study of T cell responses to AZD1222 COVID-19 vaccine. Whole-study findings and limits: Seropositive at baseline were only a handful of AZD1222 recipients. Clonal diversity was possibly underestimated, and the donors were mostly white British, with more females.

Method: immunoSEQ multiplex PCR; TCRdb's copy keeps in-frame clones and lacks some. The data contain approximately 130,000 clones, 90% of them singletons. This receptor was taken from an adult who received the MenACWY meningococcal vaccine as a control. This chain links TRBV7-8 with TRBJ1-4; no clear D gene. The material was peripheral blood, obtained 28 days after the second dose of the MenACWY control vaccine. CDR3 residues: CASSLGGGLKATNEKLFF. CDR3 in DNA: TGTGCCAGCAGCTTAGGTGGAGGGTTAAAAGCAACTAATGAAAAACTGTTTTTT.